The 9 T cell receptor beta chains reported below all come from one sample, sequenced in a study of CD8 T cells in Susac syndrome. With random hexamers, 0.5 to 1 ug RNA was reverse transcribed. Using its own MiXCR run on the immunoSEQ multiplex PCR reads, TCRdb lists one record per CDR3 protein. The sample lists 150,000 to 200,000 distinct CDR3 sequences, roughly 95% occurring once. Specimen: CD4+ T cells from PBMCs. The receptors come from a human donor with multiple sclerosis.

The CDR3 loop reads CATRTSGIETQYF. The CDR3 nucleotides are TGTGCCACTAGGACTAGCGGGATAGAGACCCAGTACTTC. The chain is built from TRBV7-9 and TRBJ2-5, with 12 bases aligning to TRBD2. The V segment lost 10 bases and the J segment 4 bases; nucleotides outside the gene matches: 4. CDR1 and CDR2 from the germline V gene are SEHNR and FQNEAQ (reference sequence). The CDR3 runs 13 residues.

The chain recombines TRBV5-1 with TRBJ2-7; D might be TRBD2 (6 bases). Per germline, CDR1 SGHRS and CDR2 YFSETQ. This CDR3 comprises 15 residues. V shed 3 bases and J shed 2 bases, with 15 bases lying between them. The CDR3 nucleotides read TGCGCCAGCAGCTACGGAGGGGCCTCTACCTACGAGCAGTACTTC. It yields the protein CASSYGGASTYEQYF.

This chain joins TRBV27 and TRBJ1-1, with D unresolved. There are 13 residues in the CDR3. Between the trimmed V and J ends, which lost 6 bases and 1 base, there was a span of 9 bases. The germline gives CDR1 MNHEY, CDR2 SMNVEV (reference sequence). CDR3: CASSMWGNTEAFF. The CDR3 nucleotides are TGTGCCAGCAGCATGTGGGGGAACACTGAAGCTTTCTTT.

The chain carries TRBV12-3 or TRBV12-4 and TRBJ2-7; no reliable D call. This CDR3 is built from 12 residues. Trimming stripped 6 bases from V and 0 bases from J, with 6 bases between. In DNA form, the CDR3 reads TGTGCCAGCAGGCCCAGCTCCTACGAGCAGTACTTC. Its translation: CASRPSSYEQYF.

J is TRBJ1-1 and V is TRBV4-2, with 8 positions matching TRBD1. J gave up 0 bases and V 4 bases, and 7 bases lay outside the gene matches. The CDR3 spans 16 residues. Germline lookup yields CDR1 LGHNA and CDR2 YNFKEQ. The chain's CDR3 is CASSPRTGRMNTEAFF. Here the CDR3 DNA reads TGTGCCAGCAGCCCGCGGACAGGGCGGATGAACACTGAAGCTTTCTTT.

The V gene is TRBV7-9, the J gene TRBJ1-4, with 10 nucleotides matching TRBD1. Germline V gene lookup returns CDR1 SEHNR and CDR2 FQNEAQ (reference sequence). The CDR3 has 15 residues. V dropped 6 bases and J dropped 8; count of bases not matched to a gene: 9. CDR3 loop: CASSPPSTGGEKLFF. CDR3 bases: TGTGCCAGCAGTCCCCCCTCGACAGGGGGCGAAAAACTGTTTTTT. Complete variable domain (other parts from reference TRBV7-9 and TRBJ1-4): DTGVSQNPRHKITKRGQNVTFRCDPISEHNRLYWYRQTLGQGPEFLTYFQNEAQLEKSRLLSDRFSAERPKGSFSTLEIQRTEQGDSAMYLCASSPPSTGGEKLFFGSGTQLSVL.

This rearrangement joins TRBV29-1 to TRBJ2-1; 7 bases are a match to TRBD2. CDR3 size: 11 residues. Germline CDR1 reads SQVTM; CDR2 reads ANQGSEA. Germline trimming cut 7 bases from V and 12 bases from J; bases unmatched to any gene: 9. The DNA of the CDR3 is TGCAGCGCCTCTAGCGGCCGGGCGCAGTTCTTC. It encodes CSASSGRAQFF.

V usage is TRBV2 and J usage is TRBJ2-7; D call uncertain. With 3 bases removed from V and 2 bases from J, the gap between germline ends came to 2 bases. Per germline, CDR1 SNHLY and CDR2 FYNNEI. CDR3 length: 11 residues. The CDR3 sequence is CASSEPYEQYF. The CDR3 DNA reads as TGTGCCAGCAGTGAGCCCTACGAGCAGTACTTC.

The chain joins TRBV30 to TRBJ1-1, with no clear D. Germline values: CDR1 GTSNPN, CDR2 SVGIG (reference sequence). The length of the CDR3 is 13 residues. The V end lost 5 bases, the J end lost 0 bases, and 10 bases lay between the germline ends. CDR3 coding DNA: TGTGCCTGGGGCCGGGTCCTGAACACTGAAGCTTTCTTT. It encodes CAWGRVLNTEAFF.